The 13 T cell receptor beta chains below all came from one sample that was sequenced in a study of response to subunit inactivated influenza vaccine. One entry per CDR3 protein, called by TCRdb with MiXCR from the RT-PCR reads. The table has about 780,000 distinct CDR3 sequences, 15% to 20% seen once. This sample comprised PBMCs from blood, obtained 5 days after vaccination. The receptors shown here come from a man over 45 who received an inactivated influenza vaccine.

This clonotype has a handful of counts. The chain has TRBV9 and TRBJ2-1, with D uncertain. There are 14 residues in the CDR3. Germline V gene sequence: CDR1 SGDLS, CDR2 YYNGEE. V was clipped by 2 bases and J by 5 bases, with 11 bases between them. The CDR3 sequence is CASSVLPENNEQFF. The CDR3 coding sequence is TGTGCCAGCAGCGTCCTTCCAGAGAACAATGAGCAGTTCTTC.

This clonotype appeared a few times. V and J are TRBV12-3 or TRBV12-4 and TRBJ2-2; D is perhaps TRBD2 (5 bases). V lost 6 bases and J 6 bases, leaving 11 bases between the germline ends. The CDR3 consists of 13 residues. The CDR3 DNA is TGTGCCAGCAGATTTACTAGAGCCGGGGAGCTGTTTTTT. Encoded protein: CASRFTRAGELFF.

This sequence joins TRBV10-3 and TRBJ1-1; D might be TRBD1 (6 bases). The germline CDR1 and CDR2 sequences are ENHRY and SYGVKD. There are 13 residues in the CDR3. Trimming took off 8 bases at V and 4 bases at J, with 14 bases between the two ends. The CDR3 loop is CAIGLGAGTEAFF. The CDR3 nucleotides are TGTGCCATCGGTTTGGGGGCAGGCACTGAAGCTTTCTTT.

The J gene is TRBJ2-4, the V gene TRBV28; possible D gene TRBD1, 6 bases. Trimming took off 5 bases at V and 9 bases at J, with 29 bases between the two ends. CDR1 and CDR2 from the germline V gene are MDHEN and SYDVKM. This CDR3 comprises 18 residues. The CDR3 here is CASSTGSGVFSPGGIQYF. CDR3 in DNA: TGTGCCAGCAGTACCGGATCAGGGGTTTTTAGTCCCGGAGGCATTCAGTACTTC.

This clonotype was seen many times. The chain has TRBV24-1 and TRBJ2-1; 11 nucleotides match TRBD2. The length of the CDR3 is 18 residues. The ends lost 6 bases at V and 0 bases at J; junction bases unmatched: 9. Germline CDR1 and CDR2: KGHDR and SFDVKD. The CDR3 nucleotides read TGTGCCACCAGTACGATTAAACTAGCGGGGGACTCCTACAATGAGCAGTTCTTC. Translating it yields CATSTIKLAGDSYNEQFF.

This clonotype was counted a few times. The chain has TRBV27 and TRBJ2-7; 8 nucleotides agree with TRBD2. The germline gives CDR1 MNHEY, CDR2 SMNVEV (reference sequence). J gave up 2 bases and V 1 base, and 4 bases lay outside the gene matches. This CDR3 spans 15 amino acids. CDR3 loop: CASSLWGGRTYEQYF. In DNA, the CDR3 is TGTGCCAGCAGTTTATGGGGCGGGAGGACCTACGAGCAGTACTTC.

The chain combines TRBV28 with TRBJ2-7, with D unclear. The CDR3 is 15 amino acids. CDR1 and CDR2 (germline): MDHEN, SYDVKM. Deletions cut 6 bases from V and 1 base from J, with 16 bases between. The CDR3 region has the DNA TGTGCCAGCAGCCTAACCATTCAACTTTCCTACGAGCAGTACTTC. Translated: CASSLTIQLSYEQYF.

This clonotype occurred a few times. The CDR3 nucleotides are TGCAGTGCCCGGGAGGTTAGCTCCTACGAGCAGTACTTC. This translates into CSAREVSSYEQYF. The J gene is TRBJ2-7, the V gene TRBV20-1, with TRBD2 matching over 7 bases. This CDR3 contains 13 residues. CDR1 and CDR2 from the germline V gene are DFQATT and SNEGSKA (reference sequence). With 6 bases clipped from V and 0 bases from J, the junction kept 5 bases outside the gene matches.

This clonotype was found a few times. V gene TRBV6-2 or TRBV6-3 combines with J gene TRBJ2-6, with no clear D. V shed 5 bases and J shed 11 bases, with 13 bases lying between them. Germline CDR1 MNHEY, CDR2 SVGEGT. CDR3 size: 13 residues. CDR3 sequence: CASSQVVSDVLTF. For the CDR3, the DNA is TGTGCCAGCAGTCAGGTTGTATCCGACGTCCTGACTTTC.

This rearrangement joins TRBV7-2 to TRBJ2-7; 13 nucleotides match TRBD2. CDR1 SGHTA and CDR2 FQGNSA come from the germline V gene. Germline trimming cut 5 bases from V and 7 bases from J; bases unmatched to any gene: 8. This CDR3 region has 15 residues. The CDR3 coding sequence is TGTGCCAGCAGCCCCGGGACTAGCGGGGCGAGGGAGCAGTACTTC. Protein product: CASSPGTSGAREQYF. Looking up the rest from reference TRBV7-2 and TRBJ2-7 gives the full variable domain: GAGVSQSPSNKVTEKGKDVELRCDPISGHTALYWYRQSLGQGLEFLIYFQGNSAPDKSGLPSDRFSAERTGGSVSTLTIQRTQQEDSAVYLCASSPGTSGAREQYFGPGTRLTVT.

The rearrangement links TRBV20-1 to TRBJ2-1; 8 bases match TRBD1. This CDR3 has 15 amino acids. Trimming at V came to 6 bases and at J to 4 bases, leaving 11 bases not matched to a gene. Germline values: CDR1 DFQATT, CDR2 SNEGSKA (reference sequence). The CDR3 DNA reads TGCAGTGCCAATCACCGGGACAGGCCATACAATGAGCAGTTCTTC. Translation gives CSANHRDRPYNEQFF.

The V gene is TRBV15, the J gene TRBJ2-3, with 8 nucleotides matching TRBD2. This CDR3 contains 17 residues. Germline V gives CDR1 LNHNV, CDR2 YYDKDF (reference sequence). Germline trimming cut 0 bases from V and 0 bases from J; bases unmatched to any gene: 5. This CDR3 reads CATSREATSESTDTQYF. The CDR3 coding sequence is TGTGCCACCAGCAGAGAAGCGACTAGCGAAAGCACAGATACGCAGTATTTT. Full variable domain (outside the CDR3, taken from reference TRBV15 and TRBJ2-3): DAMVIQNPRYQVTQFGKPVTLSCSQTLNHNVMYWYQQKSSQAPKLLFHYYDKDFNNEADTPDNFQSRRPNTSFCFLDIRSPGLGDTAMYLCATSREATSESTDTQYFGPGTRLTVL.

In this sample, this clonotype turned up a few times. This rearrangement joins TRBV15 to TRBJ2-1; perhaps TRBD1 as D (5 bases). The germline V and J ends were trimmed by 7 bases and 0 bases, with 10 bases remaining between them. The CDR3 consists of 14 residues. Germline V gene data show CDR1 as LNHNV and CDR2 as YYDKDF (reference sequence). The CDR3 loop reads CATKNRSSYNEQFF. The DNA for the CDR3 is TGTGCCACCAAAAACAGGAGCTCCTACAATGAGCAGTTCTTC. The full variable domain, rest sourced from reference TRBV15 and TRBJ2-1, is DAMVIQNPRYQVTQFGKPVTLSCSQTLNHNVMYWYQQKSSQAPKLLFHYYDKDFNNEADTPDNFQSRRPNTSFCFLDIRSPGLGDTAMYLCATKNRSSYNEQFFGPGTRLTVL.